This TCR beta chain was captured by sequencing in a study of T cells after yellow fever vaccination. V shed 1 base, J shed 5 bases, and the junction held 6 bases outside the gene matches. Germline CDR1 and CDR2: SGHRS and YFSETQ. This CDR3 is 16 amino acids long. Via MiXCR, TCRdb re-called the 5' RACE reads, giving one row per CDR3 protein. The sample consists of 240,000 or so distinct CDR3 sequences, about 7% of them appearing once. Sequences were derived from CD4+ T cells sorted from PBMCs, sampled 15 days after the yellow fever booster vaccination. This sequence originates from a young man who received the YFV17D yellow fever vaccine. The J gene is TRBJ2-7, the V gene TRBV5-1; 13 positions agree with TRBD2. Written as DNA, the CDR3 is TGCGCCAGCAGCTTGCCCACTAGCGGGGGGGCCCACGAGCAGTACTTC. It codes for CASSLPTSGGAHEQYF. The variable domain in full, completed from reference TRBV5-1 and TRBJ2-7, reads KAGVTQTPRYLIKTRGQQVTLSCSPISGHRSVSWYQQTPGQGLQFLFEYFSETQRNKGNFPGRFSGRQFSNSRSEMNVSTLELGDSALYLCASSLPTSGGAHEQYFGPGTRLTVT.